Listed below are T cell receptor beta chains from one sample, sequenced in a study of technical replicates of blood from a few donors. TCRdb's copy holds only in-frame clones and misses some; the assay was immunoSEQ multiplex PCR. The sample shows 60,000 or so clones, about 96% of them seen only once. Sequencing was performed on T cells isolated from PBMCs. All receptors derive from a human donor in good health. The CDR3 runs from the conserved cysteine through the conserved F or W. Fields, in order: J gene, clone size, D gene, V gene, CDR3 length, CDR3 protein, CDR3 DNA. A D gene is named only where the DNA matches it firmly. The listing skips clone size in some rows; elsewhere it reads once, few, many or a size class.

TRBJ2-7,-,-,TRBV29-1,13,CSVSHRGGYEQYF,TGCAGCGTTTCCCACAGGGGAGGCTACGAGCAGTACTTC
TRBJ2-7,-,-,TRBV4-1,13,CASSPFRDYEQYF,TGCGCCAGCAGCCCCTTCAGGGACTACGAGCAGTACTTC
TRBJ1-3,once,-,TRBV30,14,CAWSVGRSGNTIYF,TGTGCCTGGAGTGTGGGCCGATCTGGAAACACCATATATTTT
TRBJ1-4,-,TRBD1,TRBV15,16,CATSRDPGQGGEKLFF,TGTGCCACCAGCAGAGACCCGGGACAGGGAGGTGAAAAACTGTTTTTT
TRBJ2-7,-,TRBD2,TRBV11-3,14,CASSLSGGAYEQYF,TGTGCCAGCAGCTTAAGCGGGGGGGCCTACGAGCAGTACTTC
TRBJ1-1,-,TRBD1,TRBV5-1,14,CASATGGMNTEAFF,TGCGCCAGCGCAACAGGGGGGATGAACACTGAAGCTTTCTTT
TRBJ1-2,-,TRBD1,TRBV12-5,13,CASGSETGDGYTF,TGTGCTAGTGGTTCCGAGACAGGGGATGGCTACACCTTC
TRBJ1-2,-,-,TRBV5-1,13,CASTPTNRANYTF,TGCGCCAGCACCCCTACCAACAGGGCGAATTACACCTTC
TRBJ2-7,once,-,TRBV7-2,13,CASTQTGTYEQYF,TGTGCCAGCACCCAAACAGGTACCTACGAGCAGTACTTC
TRBJ2-1,-,TRBD1,TRBV11-3,14,CASSSDRGYNEQFF,TGTGCCAGCAGCTCCGACAGGGGCTACAATGAGCAGTTCTTC
TRBJ2-7,-,TRBD1,TRBV11-2,15,CAGLEWDRASYEQYF,TGTGCCGGCCTCGAGTGGGACAGGGCCTCCTACGAGCAGTACTTC
TRBJ2-5,-,-,TRBV28,13,CASRDTSTQTQYF,TGTGCCAGCAGAGACACTTCAACGCAGACCCAGTACTTC
TRBJ1-3,-,-,TRBV5-1,15,CASSPTGGSGNTIYF,TGCGCCAGCAGCCCGACGGGGGGTTCTGGAAACACCATATATTTT
TRBJ1-1,-,-,TRBV7-9,11,CASSLGRGTYF,TGTGCCAGCAGCTTAGGTCGGGGGACCTATTTT
TRBJ1-1,-,TRBD1,TRBV5-1,15,CASSIYRGVNTEAFF,TGCGCCAGCAGCATATACAGGGGGGTGAACACTGAAGCTTTCTTT
TRBJ2-6,-,-,TRBV29-1,12,CSCDSGANVLTF,TGCAGCTGCGACTCTGGGGCCAACGTCCTGACTTTC
TRBJ1-5,-,-,TRBV19,16,CASSTNRQAWYQPQHF,TGTGCCAGTAGTACCAATAGACAGGCATGGTATCAGCCCCAGCATTTT
TRBJ2-7,-,TRBD1,TRBV29-1,15,CSVEDPGQGTSEQYF,TGCAGCGTTGAAGATCCGGGACAGGGTACCTCCGAGCAGTACTTC
TRBJ1-2,once,TRBD1,TRBV6-1,16,CASSEARGQGSWGYTF,TGTGCCAGCAGTGAAGCGCGAGGACAGGGGAGCTGGGGCTACACCTTC
TRBJ1-2,-,TRBD1,TRBV11-2,15,CASSSLTGDNYGYTF,TGTGCCAGCAGCTCCCTGACAGGGGATAACTATGGCTACACCTTC
TRBJ2-3,-,-,TRBV13,13,CASSFQSTDTQYF,TGTGCCAGCAGCTTCCAAAGCACAGATACGCAGTATTTT
TRBJ1-1,-,TRBD1,TRBV7-2,14,CASSWTGDSTEAFF,TGTGCCAGCAGCTGGACAGGGGACTCGACTGAAGCTTTCTTT
TRBJ1-4,-,-,TRBV14,17,CASSQDPPRGTNEKLFF,TGTGCCAGCAGCCAGGACCCCCCGAGGGGGACTAATGAAAAACTGTTTTTT
TRBJ2-4,-,-,TRBV28,18,CATSRGDKSSIAKNIQYF,TGTGCCACCTCTCGAGGGGACAAAAGTAGCATAGCCAAAAACATTCAGTACTTC
TRBJ2-3,-,TRBD2,TRBV9,17,CASSVSLGLGITDTQYF,TGTGCCAGCAGCGTCTCCCTTGGACTAGGTATCACAGATACGCAGTATTTT
TRBJ1-3,once,-,TRBV6-5,14,CASRRSGSGNTIYF,TGTGCCAGCAGGAGGTCGGGCTCTGGAAACACCATATATTTT
TRBJ2-7,-,-,TRBV4-2,16,CASSLTRSQGLDEQYF,TGTGCCAGCAGCCTTACAAGGAGTCAGGGGCTTGACGAGCAGTACTTC
TRBJ2-7,-,TRBD2,TRBV2,15,CASSQESGRESWQYF,TGTGCCAGCAGTCAAGAGAGCGGGAGGGAATCGTGGCAGTACTTC
TRBJ2-3,once,TRBD2,TRBV13,20,CASSLIGGAKGSLPTDTQYF,TGTGCCAGCAGCTTAATCGGGGGGGCTAAGGGGTCGCTTCCTACAGATACGCAGTATTTT
TRBJ1-1,-,-,TRBV27,16,CASSLMGARRDTEAFF,TGTGCCAGCAGTTTAATGGGGGCCCGAAGGGACACTGAAGCTTTCTTT
TRBJ2-7,-,TRBD1,TRBV10-3,12,CGPGQGIIEQYF,TGTGGTCCGGGACAGGGAATTATCGAGCAGTACTTC